This T cell receptor beta chain stems from a study of cytomegalovirus exposure and HLA in healthy donors. Study-wide background: Early on, a data release was issued that held 65 million to 100 million unique TCRs from HLA-typed donors.

Every donor was a healthy person donating bone marrow. General study findings and limits: The Asian-associated ancestry cluster reportedly had fewer N-insertions than the approximately 670-donor mean in a later analysis.

Germline V gene data show CDR1 as SGHTA and CDR2 as FQGTGA. This CDR3 spans 13 amino acids. Trimming removed 2 bases at V and 5 bases at J, with 9 bases between. About this clone: Its specificity is unknown.

The PCR made use of 60 Vbeta and 13 Jbeta primers. Clones were read by immunoSEQ multiplex PCR, and TCRdb kept only the in-frame ones, dropping some. The sample includes some 190,000 clones, approximately 80% of them seen just once. Specimen: PBMCs. The chain recombines TRBV7-3 with TRBJ2-5; no definite D call. The TCR comes from a man aged 35 to 55 in good health and CMV-seropositive. CDR3 amino acids: CASSLAVWETQYF. The CDR3 region has the DNA TGTGCCAGCAGCTTAGCGGTCTGGGAGACCCAGTACTTC.